The subject of this entry is one T cell receptor (beta chain). Its antigen remains unknown. This sample was included in a study of radiation and T cells in renal cell carcinoma. Study findings and constraints: In blood, top tumor clones expanded by 2 weeks, shrinking by 4.

Indicated time point: baseline pretreatment blood. Treatment indicated: 15 Gy SBRT to primary tumor, nephrectomy 4 weeks later. Using immunoSEQ multiplex PCR, the repertoire was profiled, and TCRdb retains in-frame clones only, with some absent. Of some 95,000 clones in the sample, about 88% are singletons; the top ten hold 7.5% to 8.5%. Germline CDR1 is LNHDA and CDR2 is SQIVND (reference sequence). V was cut by 4 bases and J by 3 bases, with 12 bases left in between. The CDR3 spans 15 residues. V and J are TRBV19 and TRBJ1-4, with a tentative D call TRBD1 (6 bases). The sequence was collected from a man aged 50-60 years with renal cell carcinoma. The sequencing used blood, collected from a patient whose treatment included radiotherapy and nephrectomy. This CDR3 reads CASSSIQGPNEKLFF. The DNA for the CDR3 is TGTGCCAGTAGTAGCATTCAGGGGCCTAATGAAAAACTGTTTTTT.